This TCR beta chain emerged from a study of blood T cell repertoires in COVID-19. Study details: The United States, Italy and Spain supplied acute and convalescent COVID-19 samples. From T cells, B-cell-depleted T cells, or PBMCs came the material, which was cDNA or gDNA.

Germline-derived CDR1 and CDR2 are LNHDA and SQIVND (reference sequence). The CDR3 runs 14 residues. Between the trimmed V and J ends, which lost 3 bases and 4 bases, there was a span of 13 bases. Original data processing: Amplification with reference gene primers provided the estimates of nucleated cell counts. TCRdb keeps only in-frame clones here, not all; method: immunoSEQ multiplex PCR. V, J and clone size reflect that table, while D and trimming were determined from the DNA. The data contain approximately 150,000 clones, roughly 87% of them singletons. The receptor comes from a woman aged 55-75 years with active or convalescent COVID-19. The chain has TRBV19 and TRBJ2-7; D perhaps matches TRBD2 (6 bases). The sequencing sample was made of peripheral blood. CDR3 bases: TGTGCCAGTAGTATGGCGGCGGGGCCGTACGAGCAGTACTTC. Translating it yields CASSMAAGPYEQYF.